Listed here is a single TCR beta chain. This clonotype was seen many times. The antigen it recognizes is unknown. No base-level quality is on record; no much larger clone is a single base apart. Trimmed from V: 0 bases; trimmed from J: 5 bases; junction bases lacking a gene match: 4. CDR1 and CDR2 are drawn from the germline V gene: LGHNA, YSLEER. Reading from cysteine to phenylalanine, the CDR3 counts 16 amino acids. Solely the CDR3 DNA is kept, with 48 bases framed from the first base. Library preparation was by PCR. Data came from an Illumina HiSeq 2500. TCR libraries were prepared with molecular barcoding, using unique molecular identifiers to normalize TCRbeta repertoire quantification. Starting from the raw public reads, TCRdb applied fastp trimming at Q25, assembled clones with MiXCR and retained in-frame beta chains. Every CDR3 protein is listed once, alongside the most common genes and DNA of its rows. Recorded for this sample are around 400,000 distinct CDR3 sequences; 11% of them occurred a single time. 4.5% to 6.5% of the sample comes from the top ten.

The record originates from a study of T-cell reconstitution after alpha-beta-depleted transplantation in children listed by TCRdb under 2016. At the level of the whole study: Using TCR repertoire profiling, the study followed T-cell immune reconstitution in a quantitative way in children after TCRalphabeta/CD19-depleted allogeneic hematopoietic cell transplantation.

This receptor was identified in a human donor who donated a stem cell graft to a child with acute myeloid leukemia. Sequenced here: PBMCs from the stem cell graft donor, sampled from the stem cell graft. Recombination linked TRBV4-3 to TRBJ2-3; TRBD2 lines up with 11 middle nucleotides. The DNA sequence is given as TGCGCCAGCAGCCAAGATAGCGGGAGGGCCCAAGATACGCAGTATTTT. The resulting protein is CASSQDSGRAQDTQYF.